These 25 T cell receptor beta chains share one sample of origin, sequenced in a study of neoadjuvant anti-PD-1 for oral cavity cancer. The time point: after neoadjuvant nivolumab, at surgical resection. Data came from immunoSEQ multiplex PCR; TCRdb stores just in-frame clones and leaves some out. The table includes roughly 68,000 clones, 70% to 90% detected once. The sequenced sample was PBMCs, obtained after nivolumab (anti-PD-1) treatment. These receptors originate from a person aged 35-79 years with oral cavity squamous cell carcinoma.

This sequence joins TRBV5-1 and TRBJ2-1; 8 nucleotides align to TRBD2. The J segment lost 6 bases and the V segment lost 1 base, leaving 9 bases of the junction unmatched. This CDR3 region has 16 residues. CDR1 is SGHRS and CDR2 is YFSETQ in the germline V gene. CDR3 DNA sequence: TGCGCCAGCAGCTTGTCAGCGGGAGAGGCTAGCAATGAGCAGTTCTTC. Its protein product is CASSLSAGEASNEQFF.

The rearrangement joins TRBV7-3 to TRBJ2-3; 10 bases map to TRBD2. V gave up 0 bases and J gave up 4 bases; unmatched junction bases: 4. Germline V gene lookup returns CDR1 SGHTA and CDR2 FQGTGA. There are 16 residues in the CDR3. CDR3 amino acids: CASSLTLAGSADTQYF. CDR3 DNA: TGTGCCAGCAGCTTAACACTAGCGGGGTCTGCAGATACGCAGTATTTT.

The chain combines TRBV6-1 with TRBJ1-5; D unresolved. Trimming left V 2 bases short and J 4 bases short, with 15 bases between. CDR3 size: 16 residues. Germline V CDR1 and CDR2: MNHNS, SASEGT. CDR3 sequence (DNA): TGTGCCAGCAGTGAACCCGGTTTGCAGCTTAATCAGCCCCAGCATTTT. Translation gives CASSEPGLQLNQPQHF.

This clone was detected a few times. The chain combines TRBV10-1 with TRBJ2-3; D is ambiguous. Looked up from germline, CDR1 is WNHNN and CDR2 is SYGVQD (reference sequence). The V gene lost 6 bases and the J gene lost 6 bases, with 13 bases spanning the gap. This CDR3 has 13 amino acids. CDR3 sequence (DNA): TGCGCCAGCAGCCCCCAGCCCAGCGATACGCAGTATTTT. It encodes CASSPQPSDTQYF.

The J gene is TRBJ1-4, the V gene TRBV5-1; D not resolved. This CDR3 is built from 15 residues. Germline-derived CDR1 and CDR2 are SGHRS and YFSETQ. Trimming stripped 3 bases from V and 5 bases from J, with 14 bases between. CDR3 residues: CASSSGRVMNEKLFF. The CDR3 DNA reads TGCGCCAGCAGCTCCGGGAGAGTGATGAATGAAAAACTGTTTTTT.

The genes are TRBV27 and TRBJ2-1, with D maybe TRBD2 (5 bases). CDR1 is MNHEY and CDR2 is SMNVEV in the germline V gene (reference sequence). The CDR3 totals 13 residues. V lost 10 bases and J lost 7, with 17 bases in between. The CDR3 region has the DNA TGTGCCACCTGGACTCTGGTATTGAATGAGCAGTTCTTC. Translating it yields CATWTLVLNEQFF.

As to this clone: Different DNA sequences within this sample yield the same CDR3. The chain employs TRBV9 and TRBJ1-3; perhaps TRBD1 as D (6 bases). V lost 0 bases and J lost 2, with 6 bases in between. Germline V gives CDR1 SGDLS, CDR2 YYNGEE. The CDR3 has 14 amino acids. CDR3 in amino acids: CASSVAGAGNTIYF. The CDR3, as DNA: TGTGCCAGCAGCGTAGCAGGGGCTGGAAACACCATATATTTT. The full variable domain, in which reference TRBV9 and TRBJ1-3 provide the parts outside the CDR3, is DSGVTQTPKHLITATGQRVTLRCSPRSGDLSVYWYQQSLDQGLQFLIQYYNGEERAKGNILERFSAQQFPDLHSELNLSSLELGDSALYFCASSVAGAGNTIYFGEGSWLTVV.

The gene calls are TRBV28 and TRBJ1-1; perhaps TRBD1 as D (5 bases). The V gene's germline CDR1 is MDHEN and CDR2 SYDVKM. With 4 bases removed from V and 4 bases from J, the gap between germline ends came to 16 bases. This CDR3 spans 15 amino acids. The CDR3 DNA follows: TGTGCCAGCAGTTCCCCCGCAGGGCCCGTCACTGAAGCTTTCTTT. It encodes CASSSPAGPVTEAFF. The full variable domain, completed using reference TRBV28 and TRBJ1-1, is DVKVTQSSRYLVKRTGEKVFLECVQDMDHENMFWYRQDPGLGLRLIYFSYDVKMKEKGDIPEGYSVSREKKERFSLILESASTNQTSMYLCASSSPAGPVTEAFFGQGTRLTVV.

V and J are TRBV18 and TRBJ2-7; D is possibly TRBD1 (5 bases). The germline V gene encodes CDR1 KGHSH and CDR2 LQKENI. Trimming pared 6 bases from V and 1 base from J, leaving 16 bases between. The CDR3 totals 15 residues. This CDR3 reads CASSRVGAGSYEQYF. The DNA of the CDR3 is TGTGCCAGCTCGCGAGTAGGGGCAGGGTCCTACGAGCAGTACTTC.

The J gene is TRBJ2-3, the V gene TRBV4-1; 8 positions agree with TRBD2. Germline lookup yields CDR1 MGHRA and CDR2 YSYEKL. The CDR3 has 16 amino acids. J lost 0 bases, V lost 2 bases, and 4 bases had no gene match. The CDR3 spells CASSQNPSGSTDTQYF. The CDR3 nucleotides read TGCGCCAGCAGCCAAAACCCTAGCGGGAGCACAGATACGCAGTATTTT.

V is TRBV5-1 and J is TRBJ1-4; no definite D call. The ends were cut back, 4 bases at V and 1 base at J, with 11 bases in the middle. The CDR3 sequence is 15 residues long. Germline CDR1 is SGHRS and CDR2 is YFSETQ. CDR3 sequence reads: CASSADLGTNEKLFF. The CDR3 DNA reads TGCGCCAGCAGCGCGGACCTCGGAACTAATGAAAAACTGTTTTTT.

This chain connects TRBV4-2 to TRBJ2-3; 7 bases agree with TRBD1. V lost 0 bases to trimming and J lost 2 bases; unmatched junction nucleotides: 8. Germline CDR1 and CDR2: LGHNA and YNFKEQ. The CDR3 totals 17 residues. This chain's CDR3 is CASSQEIRDRYTDTQYF. CDR3 sequence (DNA): TGTGCCAGCAGCCAAGAAATACGGGACAGATACACAGATACGCAGTATTTT.

CDR3 protein: CASSPGLAGADTQYF. The CDR3, as DNA: TGTGCCAGCAGCCCAGGACTAGCGGGGGCAGATACGCAGTATTTT. This rearrangement joins TRBV27 to TRBJ2-3; TRBD2 matches 13 bases. Germline V gene lookup returns CDR1 MNHEY and CDR2 SMNVEV (reference sequence). V trimming: 6 bases; J trimming: 4 bases; junction bases outside the gene matches: 4. This CDR3 contains 15 residues.

The rearrangement uses TRBV29-1 and TRBJ1-2; maybe TRBD1 (5 bases). This CDR3 is built from 13 residues. The V gene's germline CDR1 is SQVTM and CDR2 ANQGSEA. The V end was cut by 7 bases, the J end by 1 base, with 13 bases between. This CDR3 reads CSGSRDGNYGYTF. The DNA of the CDR3 is TGCAGCGGTAGCAGGGACGGTAACTATGGCTACACCTTC.

This chain uses TRBV19 with TRBJ2-2, with D possibly matching TRBD2 (7 bases). The CDR3 is 15 amino acids. Germline V gives CDR1 LNHDA, CDR2 SQIVND (reference sequence). Trimming cost V 1 base and J 4 bases, with 10 bases left between them. CDR3 sequence: CASSIGGGATGELFF. The CDR3 DNA sequence: TGTGCCAGTAGTATAGGAGGGGGGGCCACCGGGGAGCTGTTTTTT.

The chain links TRBV5-4 to TRBJ1-6; no clear D. V gave up 5 bases and J gave up 5 bases, with 11 bases separating them. The CDR3 consists of 14 residues. Germline-derived CDR1 and CDR2 are SGHNT and YYREEE (reference sequence). CDR3 sequence: CASSQIPDNSPLHF. As DNA, the CDR3 is TGTGCCAGCAGTCAGATACCGGATAATTCACCCCTCCACTTT.

The rearrangement joins TRBV5-1 to TRBJ2-5; D possibly matches TRBD1 or TRBD2 (5 bases each). V was trimmed by 0 bases and J by 7 bases, leaving 7 bases between them. This CDR3 has 12 amino acids. Germline CDR1 and CDR2: SGHRS and YFSETQ. CDR3 sequence reads: CASSLDGGTQYF. The CDR3 nucleotides read TGCGCCAGCAGCTTGGATGGGGGGACCCAGTACTTC. Looking up the rest from reference TRBV5-1 and TRBJ2-5 gives the full variable domain: KAGVTQTPRYLIKTRGQQVTLSCSPISGHRSVSWYQQTPGQGLQFLFEYFSETQRNKGNFPGRFSGRQFSNSRSEMNVSTLELGDSALYLCASSLDGGTQYFGPGTRLLVL.

J is TRBJ1-1 and V is TRBV5-6; tentatively, D is TRBD1 (5 bases). The CDR3 spans 15 residues. Germline V CDR1 and CDR2: SGHDT, YYEEEE. The ends were cut back, 2 bases at V and 1 base at J, with 12 bases in the middle. The CDR3 DNA is TGTGCCAGCAGCTTCCGAGGGGCCCGGAACACTGAAGCTTTCTTT. Encoded protein: CASSFRGARNTEAFF.

V usage is TRBV9 and J usage is TRBJ2-7; weak D call: TRBD2 (6 bases). The CDR3 covers 14 residues. CDR1 is SGDLS, CDR2 YYNGEE, per germline. The ends were cut back, 4 bases at V and 2 bases at J, with 13 bases in the middle. The CDR3 here is CASSFSGGAYEQYF. The CDR3 bases are TGTGCCAGCAGCTTCAGCGGAGGGGCCTACGAGCAGTACTTC.

V usage is TRBV19 and J usage is TRBJ2-1; the D gene is possibly TRBD1 (6 bases). The V gene lost 3 bases and the J gene lost 6 bases, with 12 bases spanning the gap. The CDR3 spans 14 residues. Germline loops: CDR1 LNHDA, CDR2 SQIVND (reference sequence). The CDR3 DNA follows: TGTGCCAGTAGTATGACAGGTGATGCCAATGAGCAGTTCTTC. This translates into CASSMTGDANEQFF.

A note on this clone: At the DNA level, this CDR3 is encoded by other sequences in the same sample as well. V is TRBV7-2 and J is TRBJ2-3; the D is unclear. This CDR3 comprises 12 residues. Per germline, CDR1 SGHTA and CDR2 FQGNSA. V lost 5 bases and J lost 2, with 5 bases in between. The CDR3 DNA is TGTGCCAGCAGCCCGTACACAGATACGCAGTATTTT. This encodes CASSPYTDTQYF.

V and J are TRBV19 and TRBJ1-5; 7 positions agree with TRBD1. The CDR3 length is 14 residues. V gave up 7 bases and J gave up 5 bases; unmatched junction bases: 8. CDR1 is LNHDA, CDR2 SQIVND, per germline (reference sequence). DNA for the CDR3: TGTGCCAGTACCACAGGGGAGGACCATCAGCCCCAGCATTTT. Translating it yields CASTTGEDHQPQHF.

This clone was recorded only once. The chain uses TRBV6-4 and TRBJ2-7; 7 nucleotides agree with TRBD1. Losses at the gene ends were 9 bases for V and 4 bases for J; bases not matched to a gene: 15. This CDR3 has 15 residues. Germline CDR1 MRHNA, CDR2 SNTAGT. The CDR3 spells CARSGGTERRYEQYF. In nucleotides, the CDR3 is TGTGCCAGATCGGGTGGGACAGAACGTCGGTACGAGCAGTACTTC.

The V and J genes are TRBV19 and TRBJ2-4; TRBD1 matches at 7 bases. This CDR3 has 16 residues. Looked up from germline, CDR1 is LNHDA and CDR2 is SQIVND (reference sequence). The V segment lost 3 bases and the J segment 3 bases; nucleotides outside the gene matches: 8. The CDR3 DNA sequence: TGTGCCAGTAGTATGGCGGCAGGGGGTTTCAAAAACATTCAGTACTTC. It encodes CASSMAAGGFKNIQYF.

This chain uses TRBV19 with TRBJ2-1; D remains unclear. The germline V and J ends were trimmed by 5 bases and 4 bases, with 15 bases remaining between them. CDR1 is LNHDA, CDR2 SQIVND, per germline (reference sequence). CDR3 length equals 15 residues. DNA for the CDR3: TGTGCCAGTAGTTGGGCGAGCGAAACTTACAATGAGCAGTTCTTC. Translated: CASSWASETYNEQFF.